This T cell receptor beta chain emerged from a study of regulatory T cells in long-lasting Graves disease. TCR beta libraries were built with iRepertoire HTBI primers and Arm-PCR of CDR3 regions. TCRdb fed the multiplex PCR reads into MiXCR, producing one record per CDR3 protein. The table shows some 330,000 distinct CDR3 sequences, with approximately 23% occurring only once. Time point meaning: persistent/refractory GD, antithyroid drugs over 5 years with positive TRAb. RNA from PBMCs was the source of the TCR library. Patients hailed from an endocrinology department in Xi'an, China. The germline CDR1 and CDR2 sequences are MDHEN and SYDVKM. The CDR3 consists of 15 residues. Unmatched junction bases numbered 3, after V lost 4 bases and J lost 1 base. In its sample, this clonotype was seen many times.

The material sequenced was peripheral blood mononuclear cells (PBMCs), taken when the disease was refractory, from a patient treated with antithyroid drugs. The chain uses TRBV28 and TRBJ2-7; TRBD2 matches at 11 bases. The clonotype comes from a woman aged 40 to 55 with Graves disease. Here the CDR3 DNA reads TGTGCCAGCAGTTGGTTAGCGGGAGGGTCCTACGAGCAGTACTTC. Its protein is CASSWLAGGSYEQYF.